The 19 T cell receptor beta chains below all came from one sample that was sequenced in a study of shared clonotypes between healthy human individuals. The protocol was immunoSEQ multiplex PCR, while the TCRdb copy is restricted to in-frame clones and leaves out a portion. Here the sample spans over 2 million clones, around 90% being singletons. The sample comprised naive CD4+ T cells from PBMCs. Subset defined: CD45RA+ positively selected. The source of these receptors is a young man in good health. Some clones in this sample may be carry-over from other donors' samples.

The rearrangement uses TRBV5-1 and TRBJ2-5; D ambiguous. Trimming cost V 4 bases and J 5 bases, with 9 bases left between them. The CDR3 sequence is 12 residues long. The germline V gene encodes CDR1 SGHRS and CDR2 YFSETQ. The CDR3 sequence is CASSAPRETQYF. In DNA form, the CDR3 reads TGCGCCAGCAGCGCCCCGCGGGAGACCCAGTACTTC.

The rearrangement uses TRBV9 and TRBJ1-1; D may be TRBD1 (6 bases). V lost 4 bases and J 1 base, leaving 14 bases between the germline ends. Germline lookup yields CDR1 SGDLS and CDR2 YYNGEE. The CDR3 consists of 15 residues. CDR3 region: CASSPGGQRNTEAFF. The CDR3 DNA sequence: TGTGCCAGCAGCCCGGGGGGGCAGAGGAACACTGAAGCTTTCTTT.

This chain links TRBV7-9 with TRBJ2-3; TRBD2 is a possible D gene (6 bases). This CDR3 region has 14 residues. Trimming pared 5 bases from V and 5 bases from J, leaving 14 bases between. CDR1 is SEHNR and CDR2 is FQNEAQ in the germline V gene (reference sequence). This CDR3 is CASSERLVKDTQYF. As DNA, the CDR3 is TGTGCCAGCAGCGAGAGACTAGTAAAAGATACGCAGTATTTT.

There are a few counts of this clone. This sequence joins TRBV7-3 and TRBJ2-1; D gene ambiguous. Germline CDR1 SGHTA, CDR2 FQGTGA. Trimming took off 2 bases at V and 4 bases at J, with 6 bases between the two ends. The length of the CDR3 is 13 residues. CDR3 bases: TGTGCCAGCAGCTTAGTGGGTTACAATGAGCAGTTCTTC. Amino acid sequence: CASSLVGYNEQFF.

The chain joins TRBV5-1 to TRBJ2-3; TRBD1 matches at 8 bases. The CDR3 spans 15 residues. Germline V lookup: CDR1 SGHRS, CDR2 YFSETQ. The junction had 6 bases not matched to a gene; V was cut back by 4 bases and J by 2 bases. The CDR3 sequence: CASSQGQGDTDTQYF. In DNA form, the CDR3 reads TGCGCCAGCAGCCAAGGACAGGGCGACACAGATACGCAGTATTTT.

This clone has just one count. The CDR3: CASSLRDLYNEQFF. The CDR3 DNA reads as TGTGCCAGCAGTCTACGGGACCTCTACAATGAGCAGTTCTTC. The chain employs TRBV28 and TRBJ2-1, with D perhaps given as TRBD1 or TRBD2 (5 bases each). Germline CDR1 MDHEN, CDR2 SYDVKM. The CDR3 contains 14 residues. Trimming stripped 5 bases from V and 3 bases from J, with 11 bases between.

This chain links TRBV7-2 with TRBJ2-3; 15 bases are a match to TRBD2. Germline V gene data show CDR1 as SGHTA and CDR2 as FQGNSA. The CDR3 is made up of 16 amino acids. V shed 3 bases, J shed 6 bases, and the junction held 4 bases outside the gene matches. The CDR3 here is CASSLGLAGGSDTQYF. The CDR3 coding sequence is TGTGCCAGCAGCTTGGGACTAGCGGGAGGATCGGATACGCAGTATTTT.

V and J are TRBV7-2 and TRBJ1-2, with D perhaps TRBD1 (5 bases). Trimming took off 1 base at V and 6 bases at J, with 15 bases between the two ends. Germline CDR1 is SGHTA and CDR2 is FQGNSA. The CDR3 length is 15 residues. DNA for the CDR3: TGTGCCAGCAGCTTAGTTTGGAGGGGTCCGAATGGCTACACCTTC. It encodes CASSLVWRGPNGYTF.

The chain carries TRBV7-3 and TRBJ1-3; no clear D. The V end was cut by 2 bases, the J end by 4 bases, with 18 bases between. Per germline, CDR1 SGHTA and CDR2 FQGTGA. This CDR3 has 17 residues. The chain's CDR3 is CASSLDRTPPVGNTIYF. CDR3 in DNA: TGTGCCAGCAGCTTAGACCGGACCCCCCCGGTCGGAAACACCATATATTTT.

V usage is TRBV7-8 and J usage is TRBJ2-3, with D unresolved. CDR3 length equals 15 residues. Germline V lookup: CDR1 SGHVS, CDR2 FQNEAQ. V lost 3 bases, J lost 6 bases, and 16 bases lay in between. DNA of the CDR3: TGTGCCAGCAGCTTTGGTCTCGCCCGATTGGATACGCAGTATTTT. Encoded protein: CASSFGLARLDTQYF.

This chain joins TRBV6-5 and TRBJ2-5; D uncertain. The CDR3 spans 12 residues. Between the trimmed V and J ends, which lost 6 bases and 2 bases, there was a span of 7 bases. The V gene's germline CDR1 is MNHEY and CDR2 SVGAGI. CDR3 region: CASRAPQETQYF. The CDR3 coding sequence is TGTGCCAGCAGGGCGCCTCAAGAGACCCAGTACTTC.

The chain links TRBV9 to TRBJ1-3; D possibly corresponds to TRBD1 (5 bases). Germline V gene sequence: CDR1 SGDLS, CDR2 YYNGEE. The CDR3 sequence is 17 residues long. The V end was cut by 0 bases, the J end by 0 bases, with 13 bases between. CDR3 in DNA: TGTGCCAGCAGCGTAGCCCCCTGGACAAGCTCTGGAAACACCATATATTTT. It is translated as CASSVAPWTSSGNTIYF. Combining the CDR3 with reference TRBV9 and TRBJ1-3 gives the whole variable domain DSGVTQTPKHLITATGQRVTLRCSPRSGDLSVYWYQQSLDQGLQFLIQYYNGEERAKGNILERFSAQQFPDLHSELNLSSLELGDSALYFCASSVAPWTSSGNTIYFGEGSWLTVV.

The chain recombines TRBV14 with TRBJ2-7, with TRBD1 matching 9 bases. Trimming cost V 1 base and J 4 bases; bases outside gene matches: 8. The CDR3 loop spans 16 amino acids. Germline V gene sequence: CDR1 SGHDN, CDR2 FVKESK. CDR3 loop: CASSQVFGTGFYEQYF. The CDR3 region has the DNA TGTGCCAGCAGCCAAGTGTTCGGGACAGGGTTTTACGAGCAGTACTTC.

The rearrangement joins TRBV7-2 to TRBJ1-1, with D tentatively TRBD1 (5 bases). Trimming stripped 0 bases from V and 11 bases from J, with 10 bases between. In germline, CDR1 is SGHTA, CDR2 FQGNSA. The CDR3 loop spans 12 amino acids. The CDR3 DNA reads TGTGCCAGCAGCTTAGCCTCAGGGTTTGCTTTCTTT. Protein sequence: CASSLASGFAFF.

The V call is TRBV7-2, the J call TRBJ2-5; weak D call: TRBD2 (6 bases). Trimming left V 3 bases short and J 1 base short, with 15 bases between. This CDR3 comprises 16 residues. CDR1 SGHTA and CDR2 FQGNSA come from the germline V gene. CDR3 loop: CASSLRHPGGQETQYF. The CDR3 nucleotides read TGTGCCAGCAGCTTGAGACACCCCGGGGGCCAAGAGACCCAGTACTTC.

The chain carries TRBV29-1 and TRBJ1-2, with unresolved D. Germline V CDR1 and CDR2: SQVTM, ANQGSEA. The CDR3 covers 14 residues. V was trimmed by 5 bases and J by 2 bases, leaving 15 bases between them. The DNA for the CDR3 is TGCAGCGTTTCCGCCGGGAAGGTCAACTATGGCTACACCTTC. Protein sequence: CSVSAGKVNYGYTF.

The rearrangement uses TRBV7-9 and TRBJ2-3; 7 bases line up with TRBD2. The trim removed 2 bases at V and 7 bases at J, leaving 6 bases unmatched. Germline V gene data show CDR1 as SEHNR and CDR2 as FQNEAQ (reference sequence). This CDR3 contains 14 residues. For the CDR3, the DNA is TGTGCCAGCAGCTTATCGGGAGGAGGGTATACGCAGTATTTT. Its protein product is CASSLSGGGYTQYF.

The chain combines TRBV15 with TRBJ2-3; D remains unclear. CDR1 is LNHNV, CDR2 YYDKDF, per germline (reference sequence). This CDR3 is 14 amino acids long. The V end was cut by 5 bases, the J end by 2 bases, with 11 bases between. This chain's CDR3 is CATSLIQPTDTQYF. The CDR3 coding sequence is TGTGCCACCAGCCTGATCCAGCCCACAGATACGCAGTATTTT.

The V gene is TRBV5-4, the J gene TRBJ1-2; 9 bases match TRBD1. CDR1 is SGHNT, CDR2 YYREEE, per germline (reference sequence). The CDR3 has 14 amino acids. With V trimmed by 2 bases and J by 2 bases, 1 base remained unmatched. This chain's CDR3 is CASSFGQGNYGYTF. CDR3 nucleotide sequence: TGTGCCAGCAGCTTCGGACAGGGGAACTATGGCTACACCTTC.